This TCR beta chain was found in a study of neurological immune-mediated disorders. Germline lookup yields CDR1 SGHRS and CDR2 YFSETQ. The CDR3 is made up of 15 amino acids. V lost 4 bases and J 4 bases, leaving 17 bases between the germline ends. Each CDR3 protein is one row after TCRdb ran MiXCR on the 5' RACE reads. The profile covers about 55,000 distinct CDR3 sequences, with under 5% appearing a single time and roughly 2% taken by the ten largest. Overall study results and limits: The greatest degree of TCR clonal expansion was observed in HTLV-1-associated myelopathy, with the lowest in multiple sclerosis, below that of healthy controls. Expanded clones shared no identical CDR3 amino acid sequences across subjects, which suggested private TCR-beta repertoires in all groups.

This clonotype was observed at least ten times. Its target is not known. This chain uses TRBV5-1 with TRBJ1-1, with D possibly being TRBD1 (5 bases). Sequencing input: CD4+ T cells from blood. The source of this sequence is a woman in her thirties or forties with multiple sclerosis. CDR3 sequence (DNA): TGCGCCAGCAGCCCGGGTGTGGGGGGGAGCACTGAAGCTTTCTTT. Protein product: CASSPGVGGSTEAFF.